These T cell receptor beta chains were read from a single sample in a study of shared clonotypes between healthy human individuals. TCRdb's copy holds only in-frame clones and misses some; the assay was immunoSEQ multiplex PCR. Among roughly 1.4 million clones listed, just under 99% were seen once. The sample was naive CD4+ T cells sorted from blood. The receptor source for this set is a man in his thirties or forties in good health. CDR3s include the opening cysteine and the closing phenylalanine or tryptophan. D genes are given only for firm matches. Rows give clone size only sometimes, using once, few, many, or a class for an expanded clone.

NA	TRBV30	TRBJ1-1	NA	TGTGCCTGGAGGCGAGAGGGTCCGGGAACTGAAGCTTTCTTT	CAWRREGPGTEAFF
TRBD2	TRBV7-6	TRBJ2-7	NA	TGTGCCAGCACCCTTGGGACTAGCGGTTCCGACGAGCAGTACTTC	CASTLGTSGSDEQYF
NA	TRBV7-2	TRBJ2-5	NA	TGTGCCAGCAGCTTCACGGGAGAGACCCAGTACTTC	CASSFTGETQYF
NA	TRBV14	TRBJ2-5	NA	TGTGCCAGCAGCCAAGGGGCCTGGGGAGAGACCCAGTACTTC	CASSQGAWGETQYF
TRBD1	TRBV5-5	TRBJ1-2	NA	TGTGCCAGCAGCAAGGACAGGGCCTGGGGCTACACCTTC	CASSKDRAWGYTF
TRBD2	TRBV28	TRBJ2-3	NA	TGTGCCAGCACCGAGAACTATGGACTAGCGAGGGATACGCAGTATTTT	CASTENYGLARDTQYF
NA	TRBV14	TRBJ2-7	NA	TGTGCCAGCAGCCATGCGATAATTAGCGGAACCGCCTACGAGCAGTACTTC	CASSHAIISGTAYEQYF
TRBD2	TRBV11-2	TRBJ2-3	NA	TGTGCCAGCAGCTTGGGTCTAGCGGCCACAGATACGCAGTATTTT	CASSLGLAATDTQYF
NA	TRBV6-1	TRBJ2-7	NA	TGTGCCAGCAGCCTCCGGGACGGGTCCTACGAGCAGTACTTC	CASSLRDGSYEQYF
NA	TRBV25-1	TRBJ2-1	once	TGTGCCAGCAGTGACGGTAGACGGAGGGAGCAGTTCTTC	CASSDGRRREQFF
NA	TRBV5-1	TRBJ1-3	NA	TGCGCCAGCAGCTTGGTCGGGGACACCAGCTCTGGAAACACCATATATTTT	CASSLVGDTSSGNTIYF
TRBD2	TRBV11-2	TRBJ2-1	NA	TGTGCCAGCAGCTTAGACCCTAGCGGGAGACCCTACAATGAGCAGTTCTTC	CASSLDPSGRPYNEQFF
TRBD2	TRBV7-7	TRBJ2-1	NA	TGTGCTAGCAGCGAAGGACTAGCGGGAAGAAATGAGCAGTTCTTC	CASSEGLAGRNEQFF
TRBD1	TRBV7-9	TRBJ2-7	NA	TGTGCCAGCAGCTTTAGTTGGGACAGCTCCTACGAGCAGTACTTC	CASSFSWDSSYEQYF
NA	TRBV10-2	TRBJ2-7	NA	TGCGCCAGCAGTTTACAGGGAACTGACGAGCAGTACTTC	CASSLQGTDEQYF
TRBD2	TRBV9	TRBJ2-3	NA	TGTGCCAGCAGCGTAGCGCTAGCGGGCACCTTCACAGATACGCAGTATTTT	CASSVALAGTFTDTQYF
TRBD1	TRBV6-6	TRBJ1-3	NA	TGTGCCAGCAGGGGGACAGTGACTGCCGGAAACACCATATATTTT	CASRGTVTAGNTIYF
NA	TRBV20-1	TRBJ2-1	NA	TGCAGTGCGCGCAATGAGCAGTTCTTC	CSARNEQFF
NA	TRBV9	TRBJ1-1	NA	TGTGCCAGCAGCGTAAATCCCAACTTGGGGGCTTTCTTT	CASSVNPNLGAFF
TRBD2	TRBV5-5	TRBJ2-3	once	TGTGCCAGCAGCTTCCTACTAGCGGGAGGTACAGATACGCAGTATTTT	CASSFLLAGGTDTQYF
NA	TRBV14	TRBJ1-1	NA	TGTGCCAGCAGCCTGACGGGACTTTCGAACACTGAAGCTTTCTTT	CASSLTGLSNTEAFF
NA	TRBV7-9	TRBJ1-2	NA	TGTGCCAGCAGCTCTCCCGGGACACCTAATGGCTACACCTTC	CASSSPGTPNGYTF
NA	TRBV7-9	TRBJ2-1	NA	TGTGCCAGCAGACGACGTGCGGCTAGCGTAGACAATGAGCAGTTCTTC	CASRRRAASVDNEQFF
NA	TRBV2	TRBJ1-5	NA	TGTGCCAGCAGTGAAGCCTATGTAACCACAAATCAGCCCCAGCATTTT	CASSEAYVTTNQPQHF
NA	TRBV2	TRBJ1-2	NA	TGTGCCAGCAGTGTGATCCGACAGCAAGCAAAAGGCTACACCTTC	CASSVIRQQAKGYTF
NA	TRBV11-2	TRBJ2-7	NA	TGTGCCAGCAGCTTAGTCCACAGGGGGGGCGAGCAGTACTTC	CASSLVHRGGEQYF
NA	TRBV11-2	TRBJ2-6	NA	TGTGCCAGCAGCGCAAGATCCGGTTGGTACCAGATGGGGGCCAACGTCCTGACTTTC	CASSARSGWYQMGANVLTF
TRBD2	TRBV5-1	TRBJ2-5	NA	TGCGCCAGCAGCCTAATCGGGAGGGCCGAAGAGACCCAGTACTTC	CASSLIGRAEETQYF
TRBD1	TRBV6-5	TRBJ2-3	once	TGTGCCAGCAGCCCGGGACAGGGAGCTACACATACGCAGTATTTT	CASSPGQGATHTQYF
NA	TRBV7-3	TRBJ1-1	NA	TGTGCCAGCAGCTTAACGGGAGCAATGAACACTGAAGCTTTCTTT	CASSLTGAMNTEAFF
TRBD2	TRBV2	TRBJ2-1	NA	TGTGCCCGCCGGACTAGCGGGAGCTCCTACAATGAGCAGTTCTTC	CARRTSGSSYNEQFF
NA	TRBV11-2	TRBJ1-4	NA	TGTGCCAGCAGCTTACTTATAGGGCGGGCTATGGTGGGGCCGTTTTTT	CASSLLIGRAMVGPFF
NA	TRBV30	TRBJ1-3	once	TGTGCCTGGAGTGTGACCGTCGGAAACACCATATATTTT	CAWSVTVGNTIYF
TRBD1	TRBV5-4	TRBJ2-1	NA	TGTGCCAGCAGCGGGAAACAGGGGAGACTGGACTACAATGAGCAGTTCTTC	CASSGKQGRLDYNEQFF
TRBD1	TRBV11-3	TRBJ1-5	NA	TGTGCCAGCAGCTTAGCGGACAGGGTAAGCAATCAGCCCCAGCATTTT	CASSLADRVSNQPQHF
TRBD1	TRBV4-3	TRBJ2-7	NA	TGCGCCAGCAGCCAAGATTTTCGACAGGGGCTCTACGAGCAGTACTTC	CASSQDFRQGLYEQYF
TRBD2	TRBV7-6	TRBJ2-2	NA	TGTGCCAGCAGCTTAATACTAGCGGACACCGGGGAGCTGTTTTTT	CASSLILADTGELFF
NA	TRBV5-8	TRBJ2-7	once	TGTGCCAGCAGCCACTACGAGCAGTACTTC	CASSHYEQYF